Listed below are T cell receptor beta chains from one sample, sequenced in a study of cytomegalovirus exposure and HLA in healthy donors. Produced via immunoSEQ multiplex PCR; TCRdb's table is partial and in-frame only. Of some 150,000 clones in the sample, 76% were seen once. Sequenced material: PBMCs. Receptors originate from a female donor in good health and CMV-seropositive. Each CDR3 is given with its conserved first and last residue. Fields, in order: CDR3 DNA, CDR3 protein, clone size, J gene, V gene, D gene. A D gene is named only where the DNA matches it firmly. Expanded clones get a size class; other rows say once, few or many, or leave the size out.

TGTGCCAGCAGCCCACGGGAGACCCAGTACTTC | CASSPRETQYF | NA | TRBJ2-5 | TRBV6-6 | NA
TGTGCCAGCAGTAAAATGGACACCCTAGGCACCTTC | CASSKMDTLGTF | NA | TRBJ1-2 | TRBV6-1 | NA
TGTGCCAGCAGCCAGACTCCAGGGGACGGATCCTACGAGCAGTACTTC | CASSQTPGDGSYEQYF | few | TRBJ2-7 | TRBV4-2 | NA
TGTGCCAGCAGGCTTGCGGGACAGAATAATTCACCCCTCCACTTT | CASRLAGQNNSPLHF | NA | TRBJ1-6 | TRBV6-5 | TRBD1
TGTGCCAGCAGTCGGGAACGGGACAGGCCCCTGGAAGCTTTCTTT | CASSRERDRPLEAFF | NA | TRBJ1-1 | TRBV7-9 | TRBD1
TGTGCCTGGTCCCTGGGGAGGGAGACCCAGTACTTC | CAWSLGRETQYF | NA | TRBJ2-5 | TRBV30 | NA
TGTGCCAGCAGCACTGAGGGTGCTAGCGGGAGTAGGACAGATACGCAGTATTTT | CASSTEGASGSRTDTQYF | NA | TRBJ2-3 | TRBV2 | TRBD2
TGCGCCAGCAGCCCAATCAGCGGGGGGGCCCACAATGAGCAGTTCTTC | CASSPISGGAHNEQFF | NA | TRBJ2-1 | TRBV4-1 | TRBD2
TGTGCCAGTCCCCCGGTAGGACTAAAAGAGCAGTACTTC | CASPPVGLKEQYF | few | TRBJ2-7 | TRBV19 | NA
TGTGCCTGGCGACCTTTACAGGGGCAGAACTATGGCTACACCTTC | CAWRPLQGQNYGYTF | NA | TRBJ1-2 | TRBV30 | TRBD1
TGTGCCAGCAGCCCCTGGGCTAGCGGAGCGTACAATGAGCAGTTCTTC | CASSPWASGAYNEQFF | NA | TRBJ2-1 | TRBV7-3 | TRBD2
TGTGCCAGCAGTTACGACAGAGGGAACACTGAAGCTTTCTTT | CASSYDRGNTEAFF | NA | TRBJ1-1 | TRBV6-5 | NA
TGTGCCAGCAGTGCGGCAGGGGATAGCAATCAGCCCCAGCATTTT | CASSAAGDSNQPQHF | NA | TRBJ1-5 | TRBV25-1 | NA
TGCGCCAGCAGCTTGGAAGCAGGGGACGAAAAACTGTTTTTT | CASSLEAGDEKLFF | few | TRBJ1-4 | TRBV5-1 | NA
TGTGCCAGCAGTTTAGACAGGCCGTCTGTCGTATATTTT | CASSLDRPSVVYF | once | TRBJ1-3 | TRBV28 | NA
TGTGCCAGCAGCCGGGACTCCACAGATACGCAGTATTTT | CASSRDSTDTQYF | NA | TRBJ2-3 | TRBV6-5 | NA
TGTGCCTGGAGTGGGGACAGACCATACGAGCAGTACTTC | CAWSGDRPYEQYF | few | TRBJ2-7 | TRBV30 | TRBD1
TGTGCCAGCAGCTTGGTGGGACAGGGCGCCTACGAGCAGTACTTC | CASSLVGQGAYEQYF | NA | TRBJ2-7 | TRBV5-6 | TRBD1
TGTGCCAGCAGCTTGTCTCTAAGCACAGATACGCAGTATTTT | CASSLSLSTDTQYF | NA | TRBJ2-3 | TRBV7-9 | NA
TGTGCCATCAGTGAGTCAGGGGGTGATTCACCCCTCCACTTT | CAISESGGDSPLHF | NA | TRBJ1-6 | TRBV10-3 | NA
TGTGCCAGCAGCCCCCTCGGGGAGACCCAGTACTTC | CASSPLGETQYF | once | TRBJ2-5 | TRBV9 | NA
TGTGCCAGTAGTCCACAGAGATATGGCTACACCTTC | CASSPQRYGYTF | few | TRBJ1-2 | TRBV19 | NA
TGTGCCAGCAGCTTAGATCGCCGCGGGACCCATACGCAGTATTTT | CASSLDRRGTHTQYF | NA | TRBJ2-3 | TRBV11-2 | NA
TGTGCCAGCAGCCCGGGACTAGCGGGAGGGTATTCGAACATTCAGTACTTC | CASSPGLAGGYSNIQYF | few | TRBJ2-4 | TRBV5-5 | TRBD2
TGTGCCAGCAAGTATTCGACAGCCAACTATGGCTACACCTTC | CASKYSTANYGYTF | NA | TRBJ1-2 | TRBV6-5 | NA
TGTGCCAGCAACCACCACGGACAGGGGGCCTACGAGCAGTACTTC | CASNHHGQGAYEQYF | NA | TRBJ2-7 | TRBV6-5 | TRBD1
TGTGCCTGGACCCCGGGACTCTTGAGCTCTGGAAACACCATATATTTT | CAWTPGLLSSGNTIYF | NA | TRBJ1-3 | TRBV30 | NA
TGCAGCGTTGAGAGGGACAGGGGGCAAGGCTACACCTTC | CSVERDRGQGYTF | few | TRBJ1-2 | TRBV29-1 | TRBD1